This note documents a single T cell receptor (beta chain) sequence. The sample comes from a study of T cell changes during pregnancy in multiple sclerosis. CDR1 MNHEY and CDR2 SVGAGI come from the germline V gene. J lost 10 bases, V lost 5 bases, and 5 bases had no gene match. CDR3 length: 11 residues. TCRdb keeps only in-frame clones here, not all; method: immunoSEQ multiplex PCR. This table holds 30,000 to 35,000 clones, approximately 87% found once. The receptor was isolated from a female donor with multiple sclerosis, enrolled in a pregnancy study. The genes are TRBV6-5 and TRBJ2-7, with 7 bases that match TRBD1. Specimen: CD8+ T cells from peripheral blood mononuclear cells, collected after pregnancy. CDR3 protein: CASSNRTGQYF. The CDR3 nucleotides are TGTGCCAGCAGTAACCGGACAGGACAGTACTTC.